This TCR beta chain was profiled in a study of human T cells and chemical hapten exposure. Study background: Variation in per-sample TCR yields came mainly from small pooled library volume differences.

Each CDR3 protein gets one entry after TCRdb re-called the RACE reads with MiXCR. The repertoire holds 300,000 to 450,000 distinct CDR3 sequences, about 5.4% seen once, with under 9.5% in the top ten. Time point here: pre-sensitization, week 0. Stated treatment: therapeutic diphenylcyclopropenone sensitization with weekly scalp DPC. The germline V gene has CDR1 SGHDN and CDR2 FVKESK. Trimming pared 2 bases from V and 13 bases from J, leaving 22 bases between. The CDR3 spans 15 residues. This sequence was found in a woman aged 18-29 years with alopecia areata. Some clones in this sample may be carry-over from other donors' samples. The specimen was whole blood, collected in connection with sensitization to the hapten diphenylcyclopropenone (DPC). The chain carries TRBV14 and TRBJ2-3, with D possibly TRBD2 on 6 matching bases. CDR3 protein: CASSQKDLILGLKYF. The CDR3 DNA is TGTGCCAGCAGCCAAAAGGATTTAATATTGGGACTCAAGTATTTT. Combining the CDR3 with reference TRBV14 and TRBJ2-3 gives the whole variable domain EAGVTQFPSHSVIEKGQTVTLRCDPISGHDNLYWYRRVMGKEIKFLLHFVKESKQDESGMPNNRFLAERTGGTYSTLKVQPAELEDSGVYFCASSQKDLILGLKYFGPGTRLTVL.